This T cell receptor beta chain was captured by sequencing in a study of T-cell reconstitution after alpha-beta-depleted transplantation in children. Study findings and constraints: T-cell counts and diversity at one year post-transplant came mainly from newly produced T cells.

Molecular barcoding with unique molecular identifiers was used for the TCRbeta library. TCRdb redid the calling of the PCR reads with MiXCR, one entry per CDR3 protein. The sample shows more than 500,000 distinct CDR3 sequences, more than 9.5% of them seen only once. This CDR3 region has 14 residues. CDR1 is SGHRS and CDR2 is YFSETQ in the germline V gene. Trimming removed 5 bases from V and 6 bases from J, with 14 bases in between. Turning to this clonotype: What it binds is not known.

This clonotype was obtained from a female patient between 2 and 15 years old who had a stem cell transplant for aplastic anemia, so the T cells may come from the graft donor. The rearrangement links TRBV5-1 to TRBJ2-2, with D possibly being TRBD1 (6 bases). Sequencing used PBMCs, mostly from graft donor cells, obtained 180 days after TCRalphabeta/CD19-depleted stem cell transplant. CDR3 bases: TGCGCCAGCAGGCAGACAGGACCCGCCGGGGAGCTGTTTTTT. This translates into CASRQTGPAGELFF.